This T cell receptor (beta chain) was recovered during a study of cytomegalovirus exposure and HLA in healthy donors. V was clipped by 5 bases and J by 0 bases, with 26 bases between them. Germline V lookup: CDR1 SNHLY, CDR2 FYNNEI. The CDR3 is made up of 19 amino acids. Produced via immunoSEQ multiplex PCR; TCRdb's table is partial and in-frame only. The sample consists of just under 150,000 clones, over 80% of them appearing once. Findings and limits, study-wide: According to a later analysis, TCR clusters from the first cohort tended to co-occur in the 120 or so validation repertoires.

As regards this clone: No antigen is known for it.

The chain recombines TRBV2 with TRBJ2-7; D is perhaps TRBD1 (6 bases). The sequencing input was PBMCs. The TCR sequence derives from a man younger than 30 in good health and CMV-seropositive. CDR3 bases: TGTGCCAGCAGTCACCCCGGGACATCTTTGAAGGTGGTCTCCTACGAGCAGTACTTC. Encoded protein: CASSHPGTSLKVVSYEQYF. Variable domain in full (rest from reference TRBV2 and TRBJ2-7): EPEVTQTPSHQVTQMGQEVILRCVPISNHLYFYWYRQILGQKVEFLVSFYNNEISEKSEIFDDQFSVERPDGSNFTLKIRSTKLEDSAMYFCASSHPGTSLKVVSYEQYFGPGTRLTVT.